This record concerns one TCR beta chain sequence. Antigen: not known. The sample comes from a study of T cells in narcolepsy. Study-level findings and limits: Autoreactive clonotypes reportedly recurred in blood of same and different patients, not controls. Autoreactive HCRT-specific and TRIB2-specific clonotypes were marked in same-patient CSF-versus-blood CD4+ comparisons.

Profiling relied on immunoSEQ multiplex PCR, and the TCRdb table lists in-frame clones only, not all of them. The repertoire holds 26,000 or so clones, with roughly 86% as singletons. Deletions cut 1 base from V and 0 bases from J, with 15 bases between. The CDR3 totals 17 residues. In germline, CDR1 is MDHEN, CDR2 SYDVKM. The TCR sequence derives from a human donor with narcolepsy. The sample was CD45RA- memory CD4+ T cells from PBMCs. V and J are TRBV28 and TRBJ1-2, with D maybe TRBD1 (5 bases). The CDR3 DNA reads TGTGCCAGCAGTTTATCAGGACTGGGGACCCCTAACTATGGCTACACCTTC. This encodes CASSLSGLGTPNYGYTF.